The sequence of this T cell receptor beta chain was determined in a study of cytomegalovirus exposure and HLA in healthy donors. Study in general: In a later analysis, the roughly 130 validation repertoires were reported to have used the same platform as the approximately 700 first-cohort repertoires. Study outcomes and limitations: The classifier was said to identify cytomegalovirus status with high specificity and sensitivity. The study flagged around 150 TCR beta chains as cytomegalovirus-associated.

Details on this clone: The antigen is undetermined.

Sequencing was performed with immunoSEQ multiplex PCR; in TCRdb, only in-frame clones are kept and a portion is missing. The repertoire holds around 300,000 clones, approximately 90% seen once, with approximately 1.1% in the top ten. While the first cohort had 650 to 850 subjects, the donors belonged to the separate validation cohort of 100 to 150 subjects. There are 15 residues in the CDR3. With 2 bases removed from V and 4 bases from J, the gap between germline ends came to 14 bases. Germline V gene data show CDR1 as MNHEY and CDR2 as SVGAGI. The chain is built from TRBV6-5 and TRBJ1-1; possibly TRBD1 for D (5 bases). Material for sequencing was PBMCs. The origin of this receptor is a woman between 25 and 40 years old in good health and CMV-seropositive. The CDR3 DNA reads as TGTGCCAGCAGTTACCGGGGCGCTGGGGGCACTGAAGCTTTCTTT. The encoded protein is CASSYRGAGGTEAFF.